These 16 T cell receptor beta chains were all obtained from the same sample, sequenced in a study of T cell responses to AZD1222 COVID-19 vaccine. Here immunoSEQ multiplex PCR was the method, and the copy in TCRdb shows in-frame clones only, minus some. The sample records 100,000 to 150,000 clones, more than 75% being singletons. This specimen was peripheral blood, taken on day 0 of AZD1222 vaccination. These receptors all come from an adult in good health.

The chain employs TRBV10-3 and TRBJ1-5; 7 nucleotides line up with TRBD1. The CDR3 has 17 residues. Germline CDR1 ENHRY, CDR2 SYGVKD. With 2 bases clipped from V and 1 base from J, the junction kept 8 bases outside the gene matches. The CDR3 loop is CAISEGATGASNQPQHF. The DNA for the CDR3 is TGTGCCATCAGTGAGGGAGCAACAGGGGCGAGCAATCAGCCCCAGCATTTT.

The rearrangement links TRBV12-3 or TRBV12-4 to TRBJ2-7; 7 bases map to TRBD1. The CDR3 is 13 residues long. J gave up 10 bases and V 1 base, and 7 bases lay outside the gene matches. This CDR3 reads CASSLGTGDQQYF. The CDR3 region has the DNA TGTGCCAGCAGTTTAGGGACAGGTGATCAACAGTACTTC.

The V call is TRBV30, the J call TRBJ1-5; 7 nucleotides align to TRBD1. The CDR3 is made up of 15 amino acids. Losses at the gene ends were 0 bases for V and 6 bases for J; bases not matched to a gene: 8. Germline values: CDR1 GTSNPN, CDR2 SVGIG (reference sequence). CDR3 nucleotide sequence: TGTGCCTGGAGTGTCGGGGACAGAGACGGTCAGCCCCAGCATTTT. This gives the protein CAWSVGDRDGQPQHF.

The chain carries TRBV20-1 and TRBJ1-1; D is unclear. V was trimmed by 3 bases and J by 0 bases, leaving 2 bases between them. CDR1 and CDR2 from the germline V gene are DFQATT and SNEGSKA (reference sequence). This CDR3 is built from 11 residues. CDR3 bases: TGCAGTGCTAGGTTGAACACTGAAGCTTTCTTT. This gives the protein CSARLNTEAFF.

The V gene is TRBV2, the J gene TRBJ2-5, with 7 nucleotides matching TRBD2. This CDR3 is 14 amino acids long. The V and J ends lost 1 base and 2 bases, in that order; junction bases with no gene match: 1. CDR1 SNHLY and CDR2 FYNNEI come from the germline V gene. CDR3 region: CASSEGGGQETQYF. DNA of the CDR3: TGTGCCAGCAGTGAAGGGGGGGGGCAAGAGACCCAGTACTTC.

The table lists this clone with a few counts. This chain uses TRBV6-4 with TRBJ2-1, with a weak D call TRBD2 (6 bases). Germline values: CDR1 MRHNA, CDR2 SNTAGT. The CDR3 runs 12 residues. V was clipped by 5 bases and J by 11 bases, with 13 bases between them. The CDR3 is CASSLPGGQQFF. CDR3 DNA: TGTGCCAGCAGTCTACCCGGGGGTCAGCAGTTCTTC.

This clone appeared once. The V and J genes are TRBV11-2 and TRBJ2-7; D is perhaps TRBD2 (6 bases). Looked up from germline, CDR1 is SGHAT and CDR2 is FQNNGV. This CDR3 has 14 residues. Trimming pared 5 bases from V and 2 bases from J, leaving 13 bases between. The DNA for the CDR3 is TGTGCCAGCAGCCCCCCCGCGGGACCCTACGAGCAGTACTTC. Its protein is CASSPPAGPYEQYF. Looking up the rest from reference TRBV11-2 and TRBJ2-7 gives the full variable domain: EAGVAQSPRYKIIEKRQSVAFWCNPISGHATLYWYQQILGQGPKLLIQFQNNGVVDDSQLPKDRFSAERLKGVDSTLKIQPAKLEDSAVYLCASSPPAGPYEQYFGPGTRLTVT.

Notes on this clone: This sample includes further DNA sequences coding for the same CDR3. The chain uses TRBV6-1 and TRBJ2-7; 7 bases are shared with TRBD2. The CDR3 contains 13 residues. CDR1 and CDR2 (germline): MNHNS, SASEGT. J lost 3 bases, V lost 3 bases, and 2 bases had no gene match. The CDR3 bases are TGTGCCAGCAGTGAGGGCGGGAGCTACGAGCAGTACTTC. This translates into CASSEGGSYEQYF.

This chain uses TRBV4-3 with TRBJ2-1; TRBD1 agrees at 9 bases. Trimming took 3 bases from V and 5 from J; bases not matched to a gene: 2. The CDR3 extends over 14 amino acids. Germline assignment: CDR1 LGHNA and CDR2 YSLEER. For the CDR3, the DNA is TGCGCCAGCAGCCACGGGACAGGGAACAATGAGCAGTTCTTC. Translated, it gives CASSHGTGNNEQFF.

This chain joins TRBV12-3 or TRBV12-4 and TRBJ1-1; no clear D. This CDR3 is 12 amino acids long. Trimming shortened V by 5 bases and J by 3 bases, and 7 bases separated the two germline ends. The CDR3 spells CASSLGDTEAFF. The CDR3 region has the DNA TGTGCCAGCAGTCTCGGGGACACTGAAGCTTTCTTT.

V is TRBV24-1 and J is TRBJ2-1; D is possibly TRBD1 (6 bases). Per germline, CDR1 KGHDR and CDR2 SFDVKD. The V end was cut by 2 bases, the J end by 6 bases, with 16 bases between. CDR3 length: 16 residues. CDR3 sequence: CATSDSQGSLINEQFF. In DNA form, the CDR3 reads TGTGCCACCAGTGATTCGCAGGGGAGCTTAATCAATGAGCAGTTCTTC.

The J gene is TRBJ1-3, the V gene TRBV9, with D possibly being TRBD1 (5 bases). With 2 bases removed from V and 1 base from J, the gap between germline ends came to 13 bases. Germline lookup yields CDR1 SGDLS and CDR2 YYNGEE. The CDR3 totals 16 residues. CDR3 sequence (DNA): TGTGCCAGCAGCGTGGGAGGGGCGAGGTCTGGAAACACCATATATTTT. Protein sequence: CASSVGGARSGNTIYF.

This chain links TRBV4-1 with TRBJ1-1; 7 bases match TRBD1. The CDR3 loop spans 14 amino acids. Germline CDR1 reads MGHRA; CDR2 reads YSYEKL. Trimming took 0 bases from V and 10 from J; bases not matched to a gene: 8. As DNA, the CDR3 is TGCGCCAGCAGCCAAGATATAAGGGGGCGGGGAGCTTTCTTT. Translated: CASSQDIRGRGAFF.

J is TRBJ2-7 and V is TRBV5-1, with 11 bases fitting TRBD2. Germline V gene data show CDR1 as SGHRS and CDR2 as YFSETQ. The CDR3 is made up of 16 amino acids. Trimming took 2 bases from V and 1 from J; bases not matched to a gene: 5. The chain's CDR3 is CASSFRTSGWSYEQYF. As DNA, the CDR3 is TGCGCCAGCAGCTTCCGGACTAGCGGGTGGTCCTACGAGCAGTACTTC.

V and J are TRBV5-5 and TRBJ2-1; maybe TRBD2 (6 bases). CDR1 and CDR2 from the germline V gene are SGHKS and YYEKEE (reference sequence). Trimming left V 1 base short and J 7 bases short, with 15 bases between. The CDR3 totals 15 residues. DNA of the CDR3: TGTGCCAGCAGCTTGAGCGGGCTCCATACTAATGAGCAGTTCTTC. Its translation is CASSLSGLHTNEQFF.

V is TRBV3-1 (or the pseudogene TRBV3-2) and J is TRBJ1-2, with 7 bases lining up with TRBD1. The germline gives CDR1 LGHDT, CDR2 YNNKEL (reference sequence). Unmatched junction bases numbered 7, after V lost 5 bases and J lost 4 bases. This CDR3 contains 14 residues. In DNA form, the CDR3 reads TGTGCCAGCAGCACATCGGGACAGAGCTATGGCTACACCTTC. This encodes CASSTSGQSYGYTF.